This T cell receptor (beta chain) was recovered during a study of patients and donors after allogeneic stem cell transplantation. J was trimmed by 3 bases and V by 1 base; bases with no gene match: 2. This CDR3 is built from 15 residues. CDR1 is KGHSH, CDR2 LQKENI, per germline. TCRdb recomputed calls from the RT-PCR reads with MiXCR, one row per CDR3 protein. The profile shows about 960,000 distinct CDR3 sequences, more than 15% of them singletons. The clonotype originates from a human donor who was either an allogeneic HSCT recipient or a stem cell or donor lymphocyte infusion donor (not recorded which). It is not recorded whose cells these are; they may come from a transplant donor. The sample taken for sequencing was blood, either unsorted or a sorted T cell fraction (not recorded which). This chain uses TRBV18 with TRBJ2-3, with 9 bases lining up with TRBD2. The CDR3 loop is CASSPLTSGTDTQYF. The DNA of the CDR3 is TGTGCCAGCTCACCACTGACTAGCGGAACAGATACGCAGTATTTT.